This T cell receptor (beta chain) emerged from a study of T cells in Graves' hyperthyroidism and ophthalmopathy (dated by TCRdb to the late 2010s). Study-level background: Peripheral blood samples were taken at initial diagnosis, before any treatment was given. To identify TCR V-J signatures that set the groups apart, the researchers used a discovery cohort of about a hundred patients, made up of around 42 with Graves' ophthalmopathy and 57 with stable Graves' hyperthyroidism. Whether ophthalmopathy could be predicted prospectively was tested in an independent validation cohort made up of fewer than 20 hyperthyroidism patients plus 17 patients who later progressed to ophthalmopathy. For training and testing, the 95 to 100 patients in the discovery cohort were randomly divided in a 7:3 ratio. Thyroid tissue and blood T-cell repertoires from about 6 Graves' hyperthyroidism patients were also compared in the study. After sampling, hyperthyroidism patients received methimazole starting at 30 mg daily, and ophthalmopathy patients received high-dose intravenous methylprednisolone. The paper describes TCR Vbeta CDR3 sequencing of 140 or so peripheral blood samples, made up of roughly 45 ophthalmopathy patients, roughly 80 hyperthyroidism patients and approximately 17 progressor patients. Paper-wide results and their limitations: In validation, progression to ophthalmopathy was predicted by the model with nearly 71% sensitivity and about 72% specificity, a median of about 6.4 months before onset. A model built on a 13 V-J signature distinguished ophthalmopathy from stable hyperthyroidism, reaching around 90% sensitivity and about 81% specificity in cross-validation and 80%/75% in testing. No statistical method was used to set the sample size in advance, and investigators knew the group allocation. Most expanded thyroid clonotypes (frequency above 0.001) were also detected in blood, a finding suggesting that blood repertoires may reflect thyroid immune responses.

Between the V and J ends, shortened by 8 bases and 0 bases respectively, the junction contains 7 bases. Measured from the cysteine to the phenylalanine, the CDR3 is 13 residues long. Only CDR3 DNA remains: 39 bases, in frame from the first base. CDR1 and CDR2 (MNHNS, SASEGT) derive from the germline V gene. The TCR beta CDR3 regions were amplified from RNA transcripts. The first round of RT-PCR for the TCR CDR3 was performed with the HTBI primer set and the Qiagen OneStep RT-PCR kit. The libraries were constructed in a second round of multiplex PCR and then size-selected and purified. Sequencing of the libraries was done on an Illumina HiSeq2000 using paired-end 100 bp reads. The original pipeline was this. SOAPnuke was used to process the raw data, with reads discarded if the reads contained adapters or uncalled bases, had a mean Phred below 15, or lacked an exact constant-primer or identifier match. High-quality paired reads were merged with COPE v1.2.5, and unique nucleotide sequences were defined as clonotypes. MiTCR v1.1 was used to align clonotypes to the IMGT TRBV, TRBD and TRBJ reference segments. Only V-J combinations with frequency above 0.0001, covering approximately 99% of repertoires, were analysed. The TCS score was defined as F50 (clonal expansion) divided by E x V (chaos), with BLOSUM62-based TCRdist calculated between CDR3 peptides within each V-J. Welch's t-statistics and random forest reduced approximately 520 V-J features to around 14, which were used in a naive Bayes classifier (R e1071). The public reads were reanalyzed by TCRdb: fastp trimming at Q25, MiXCR alignment, in-frame beta chains only. Every entry covers one CDR3 protein and lists the most common genes and DNA from its rows. V and J calls and clone size were set by TCRdb, not the authors. The sample table lists about 400,000 distinct CDR3 sequences, less than 20% of them with a count of one. The top ten hold less than 15% of the sample.

This clonotype was seen ten or more times. Its antigen remains unidentified. Qualities for individual bases were not recorded, and no much larger clone is one base off. Stable Graves' hyperthyroidism was defined as no progression to ophthalmopathy during 18 months of follow-up. The hyperthyroidism patients were between 18 and 65 years old and newly diagnosed, with a disease duration of less than 2 months. Exclusion was applied to patients with uncontrolled infections, other autoimmune diseases, pregnancy or lactation. Diagnoses were established on the basis of clinical symptoms, serum thyroxine and TRAb, thyroid ultrasound, and orbital computed tomography. Ficoll-Paque density gradient centrifugation was used to isolate PBMCs from under 11 ml of fresh peripheral blood. Total RNA was extracted with Trizol reagent, and quality was checked on an Agilent 2100 Bioanalyzer.

The chain is made from TRBV6-1 and TRBJ2-2, with the D gene not confidently named. This sequence was found in a woman under 30 with Graves' hyperthyroidism. What was sequenced was blood. This receptor carries the CDR3 CASGPTNTGELFF. In nucleotides, the sequence is TGTGCCAGCGGGCCTACGAACACCGGGGAGCTGTTTTTT.